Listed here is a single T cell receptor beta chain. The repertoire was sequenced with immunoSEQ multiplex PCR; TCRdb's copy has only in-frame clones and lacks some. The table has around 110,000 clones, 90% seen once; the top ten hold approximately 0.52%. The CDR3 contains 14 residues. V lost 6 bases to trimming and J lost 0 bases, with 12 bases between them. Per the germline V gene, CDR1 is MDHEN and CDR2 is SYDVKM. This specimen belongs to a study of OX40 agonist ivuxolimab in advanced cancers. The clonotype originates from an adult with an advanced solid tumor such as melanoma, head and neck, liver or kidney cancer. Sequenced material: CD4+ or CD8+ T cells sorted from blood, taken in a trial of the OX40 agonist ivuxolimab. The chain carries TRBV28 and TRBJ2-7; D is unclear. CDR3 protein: CASRSRVPSYEQYF. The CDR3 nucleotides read TGTGCCAGCAGGTCTCGGGTCCCCTCCTACGAGCAGTACTTC.